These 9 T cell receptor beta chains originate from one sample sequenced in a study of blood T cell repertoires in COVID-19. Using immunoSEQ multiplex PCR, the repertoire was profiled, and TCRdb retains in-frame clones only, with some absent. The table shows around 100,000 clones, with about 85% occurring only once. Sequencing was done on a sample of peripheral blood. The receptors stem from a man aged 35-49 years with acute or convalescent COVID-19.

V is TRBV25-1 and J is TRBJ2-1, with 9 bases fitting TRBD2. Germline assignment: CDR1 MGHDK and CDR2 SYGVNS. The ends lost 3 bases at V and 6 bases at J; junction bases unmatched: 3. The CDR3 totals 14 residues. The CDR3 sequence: CASSDAGGSNEQFF. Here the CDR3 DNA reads TGTGCCAGCAGTGACGCGGGGGGGAGCAATGAGCAGTTCTTC. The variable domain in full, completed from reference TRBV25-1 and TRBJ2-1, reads EADIYQTPRYLVIGTGKKITLECSQTMGHDKMYWYQQDPGMELHLIHYSYGVNSTEKGDLSSESTVSRIRTEHFPLTLESARPSHTSQYLCASSDAGGSNEQFFGPGTRLTVL.

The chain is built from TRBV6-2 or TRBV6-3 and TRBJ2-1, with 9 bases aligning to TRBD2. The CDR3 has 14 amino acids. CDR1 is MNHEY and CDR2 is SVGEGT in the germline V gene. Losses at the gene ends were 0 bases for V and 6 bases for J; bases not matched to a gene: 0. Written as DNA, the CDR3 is TGTGCCAGCAGTTACTCGACTAGCGGCAATGAGCAGTTCTTC. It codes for CASSYSTSGNEQFF.

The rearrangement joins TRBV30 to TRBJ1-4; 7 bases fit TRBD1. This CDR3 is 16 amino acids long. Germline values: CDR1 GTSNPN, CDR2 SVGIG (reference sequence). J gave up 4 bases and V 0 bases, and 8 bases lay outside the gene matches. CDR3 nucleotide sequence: TGTGCCTGGAGTGTAACCGGGACAGCCCGTAATGAAAAACTGTTTTTT. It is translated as CAWSVTGTARNEKLFF.

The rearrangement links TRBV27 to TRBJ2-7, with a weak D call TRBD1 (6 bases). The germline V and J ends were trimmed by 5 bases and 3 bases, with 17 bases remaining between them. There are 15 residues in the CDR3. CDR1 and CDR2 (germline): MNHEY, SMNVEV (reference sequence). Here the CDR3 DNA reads TGTGCCAGCAGTGCCGAAGCCGGGACAAACTACGAGCAGTACTTC. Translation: CASSAEAGTNYEQYF.

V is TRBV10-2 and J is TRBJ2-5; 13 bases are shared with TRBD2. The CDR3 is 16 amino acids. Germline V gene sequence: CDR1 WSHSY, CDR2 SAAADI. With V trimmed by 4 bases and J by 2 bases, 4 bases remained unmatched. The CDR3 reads CASSGLAGGIQETQYF. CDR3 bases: TGCGCCAGCAGTGGACTAGCGGGGGGCATTCAAGAGACCCAGTACTTC.

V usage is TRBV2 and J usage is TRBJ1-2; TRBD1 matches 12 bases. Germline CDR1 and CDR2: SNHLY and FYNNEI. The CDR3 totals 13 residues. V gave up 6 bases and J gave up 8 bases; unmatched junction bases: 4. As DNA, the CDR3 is TGTGCCAGCAGCTTCGGGACAGGGGGCGGCTACACCTTC. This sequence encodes CASSFGTGGGYTF.

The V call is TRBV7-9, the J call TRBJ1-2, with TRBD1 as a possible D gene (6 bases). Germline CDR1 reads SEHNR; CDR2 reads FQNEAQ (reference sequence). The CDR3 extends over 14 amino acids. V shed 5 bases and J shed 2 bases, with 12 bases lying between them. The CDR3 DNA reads TGTGCCAGCAGCACACAGGGTTTCAACTATGGCTACACCTTC. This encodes CASSTQGFNYGYTF.

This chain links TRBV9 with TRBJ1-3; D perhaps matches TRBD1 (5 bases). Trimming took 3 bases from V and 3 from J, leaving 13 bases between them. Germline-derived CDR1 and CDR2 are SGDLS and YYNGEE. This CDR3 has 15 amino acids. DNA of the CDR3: TGTGCCAGCAGCGGAACCCAGGGATTTGGAAACACCATATATTTT. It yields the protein CASSGTQGFGNTIYF.

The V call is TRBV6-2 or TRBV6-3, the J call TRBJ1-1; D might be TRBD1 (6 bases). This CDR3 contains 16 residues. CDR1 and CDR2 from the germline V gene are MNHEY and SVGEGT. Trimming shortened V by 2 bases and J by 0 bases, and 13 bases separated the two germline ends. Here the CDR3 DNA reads TGTGCCAGCAGTTACCCGACAGGAGCCATGAACACTGAAGCTTTCTTT. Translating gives CASSYPTGAMNTEAFF.